This entry is about one TCR beta chain. This specimen belongs to a study of blood T cell repertoires in COVID-19. The protocol was immunoSEQ multiplex PCR, while the TCRdb copy is restricted to in-frame clones and leaves out a portion. The sample yields approximately 240,000 clones, around 80% seen once. The specimen was peripheral blood. The clonotype comes from a human donor in a cohort sampled during active COVID-19.

The CDR3 DNA reads as TGTGCCACGCAGCGGGAGCTCTCCTACAATGAGCAGTTCTTC. The encoded protein is CATQRELSYNEQFF. This chain links TRBV15 with TRBJ2-1; the match to TRBD2 covers 8 bases. The V gene end was trimmed by 9 bases and the J gene end by 0 bases; junction bases not matched to a gene: 4. This CDR3 is built from 14 residues. Germline CDR1 LNHNV, CDR2 YYDKDF (reference sequence).